What follows are 16 T cell receptor beta chains derived from one specimen sequenced in a study of spatial heterogeneity in lung cancer. From the 5' RACE reads, TCRdb called clonotypes with MiXCR, one entry per CDR3 protein. The sample records more than 95,000 distinct CDR3 sequences, less than 15% being singletons. Sample time point: blood at routine non-recurrence follow-up after resection. Whole RNA from tumor, nontumor lung or frozen PBMC was sequenced unsorted. Specimen: PBMCs, collected at follow-up. Receptor source: a male donor with early-stage non-small cell lung cancer.

This clonotype was observed a few times. The rearrangement joins TRBV6-5 to TRBJ1-1, with no clear D. The CDR3 is made up of 15 amino acids. Trimming took off 0 bases at V and 4 bases at J, with 12 bases between the two ends. Germline V gene sequence: CDR1 MNHEY, CDR2 SVGAGI. The CDR3 here is CASSYSRSRGTEAFF. DNA for the CDR3: TGTGCCAGCAGTTACTCAAGGAGCCGAGGCACTGAAGCTTTCTTT.

This chain connects TRBV12-3 or TRBV12-4 to TRBJ2-1; 8 nucleotides align to TRBD2. CDR3 length: 14 amino acids. V was pared by 3 bases and J by 9 bases, with 7 bases of the junction left unmatched. CDR3 sequence reads: CASSFPNGGGEQFF. CDR3 sequence (DNA): TGTGCCAGCAGTTTCCCCAACGGGGGGGGTGAGCAGTTCTTC.

This clonotype has only a few counts. The chain is built from TRBV7-8 and TRBJ1-5; 8 positions match TRBD1. This CDR3 is 19 amino acids long. CDR1 and CDR2 (germline): SGHVS, FQNEAQ. V shed 4 bases, J shed 0 bases, and the junction held 14 bases outside the gene matches. CDR3 sequence: CASSSTSGGLIHSNQPQHF. DNA of the CDR3: TGTGCCAGCAGCTCTACCTCAGGGGGCCTGATTCATAGCAATCAGCCCCAGCATTTT.

The rearrangement links TRBV3-1 to TRBJ2-3, with D maybe TRBD2 (5 bases). Germline V gives CDR1 LGHDT, CDR2 YNNKEL (reference sequence). The CDR3 contains 15 residues. Trimming pared 6 bases from V and 3 bases from J, leaving 16 bases between. CDR3 in DNA: TGTGCCAGCAGTCCCGGGCGGGCTGTTACAGATACGCAGTATTTT. It encodes CASSPGRAVTDTQYF.

This chain connects TRBV6-1 to TRBJ1-5; D unclear. Germline CDR1 MNHNS, CDR2 SASEGT. V lost 5 bases, J lost 2 bases, and 16 bases lay in between. This CDR3 has 16 amino acids. CDR3 DNA sequence: TGTGCCAGCAGTACACACGTGTGGCAGGGCAATCAGCCCCAGCATTTT. It encodes CASSTHVWQGNQPQHF.

This clonotype was recorded many times. The rearrangement uses TRBV20-1 and TRBJ2-7, with D perhaps matching TRBD1 (5 bases). The CDR3 contains 14 residues. Per germline, CDR1 DFQATT and CDR2 SNEGSKA (reference sequence). V dropped 4 bases and J dropped 0 bases, with 13 bases sitting between them. DNA for the CDR3: TGCAGTGCTATGGGGCTGAGGAGCTCCTACGAGCAGTACTTC. This codes for CSAMGLRSSYEQYF.

At least ten counts were recorded for this clonotype. The V call is TRBV28, the J call TRBJ2-2; the D gene could be TRBD1 or TRBD2 (5 bases each). The CDR3 covers 18 residues. The V end was cut by 2 bases, the J end by 0 bases, with 16 bases between. CDR1 is MDHEN and CDR2 is SYDVKM in the germline V gene. The CDR3 region has the DNA TGTGCCAGCAGTTTAACTGGAACCGGGACCGCGAACACCGGGGAGCTGTTTTTT. It is translated as CASSLTGTGTANTGELFF.

This clonotype turned up a few times. The rearrangement links TRBV5-1 to TRBJ1-1, with a possible D match to TRBD1 (5 bases). Germline V gene data show CDR1 as SGHRS and CDR2 as YFSETQ. V shed 4 bases and J shed 9 bases, with 22 bases lying between them. The CDR3 sequence is 15 residues long. For the CDR3, the DNA is TGCGCCAGCAGCCCGTCGGGGTTTCAGGGAGATCAAGCTTTCTTT. It encodes CASSPSGFQGDQAFF.

This clonotype showed up many times. In DNA, the CDR3 is TGCGCCAGCAGCTTGTCACAGGGGGAGCGTTCACCCCTCCACTTT. It specifies CASSLSQGERSPLHF. The chain has TRBV5-1 and TRBJ1-6, with 8 bases that match TRBD1. The CDR3 contains 15 residues. Trimming took 1 base from V and 9 from J; bases not matched to a gene: 6. CDR1 and CDR2 (germline): SGHRS, YFSETQ.

This clonotype was observed a few times. V is TRBV7-2 and J is TRBJ1-2; no definite D call. Germline CDR1 SGHTA, CDR2 FQGNSA. The CDR3 length is 13 residues. V gave up 5 bases and J gave up 5 bases, with 12 bases separating them. CDR3 nucleotides: TGTGCCAGCAGCCCTGCACAGAGATATGGCTACACCTTC. As protein: CASSPAQRYGYTF.

This clonotype was seen repeatedly, ten times or more. The V call is TRBV9, the J call TRBJ2-3, with a possible D match to TRBD1 (6 bases). Between the trimmed V and J ends, which lost 0 bases and 6 bases, there was a span of 11 bases. Germline loops: CDR1 SGDLS, CDR2 YYNGEE. This CDR3 has 14 amino acids. The chain's CDR3 is CASSVEAGADTQYF. The CDR3 DNA reads as TGTGCCAGCAGCGTAGAGGCAGGGGCGGATACGCAGTATTTT.

This clonotype came up many times. V is TRBV28 and J is TRBJ1-5; D may be TRBD1 (6 bases). The CDR3 is 15 amino acids. Germline V gene data show CDR1 as MDHEN and CDR2 as SYDVKM. Trimming pared 7 bases from V and 0 bases from J, leaving 13 bases between. The CDR3 sequence is CASNSQGYSNQPQHF. The DNA for the CDR3 is TGTGCCAGCAATTCACAGGGATATAGCAATCAGCCCCAGCATTTT.

This clonotype was observed at least ten times. The V and J genes are TRBV29-1 and TRBJ2-5, with D possibly TRBD2 on 6 matching bases. The V gene lost 2 bases and the J gene lost 2 bases, with 9 bases spanning the gap. Germline V gives CDR1 SQVTM, CDR2 ANQGSEA. This CDR3 region has 13 residues. The chain's CDR3 is CSVERGTQETQYF. CDR3 nucleotides: TGCAGCGTTGAACGGGGGACTCAAGAGACCCAGTACTTC.

This clonotype was seen only once. This chain uses TRBV6-2 or TRBV6-3 with TRBJ2-7; maybe TRBD1 (5 bases). This CDR3 has 14 amino acids. CDR1 and CDR2 from the germline V gene are MNHEY and SVGEGT. The V end lost 1 base, the J end lost 3 bases, and 10 bases lay between the germline ends. The CDR3 DNA is TGTGCCAGCAGTTACTGGGGCGCGTTCTACGAGCAGTACTTC. Translating gives CASSYWGAFYEQYF.

CDR3 bases: TGCGCCAGCAGCTTGGGTACAAACAGGGGATCTTCGGAGACCCAGTACTTC. Its protein is CASSLGTNRGSSETQYF. The V gene is TRBV5-1, the J gene TRBJ2-5; the match to TRBD1 covers 7 bases. The CDR3 loop spans 17 amino acids. The J segment lost 5 bases and the V segment lost 0 bases, leaving 13 bases of the junction unmatched. CDR1 is SGHRS and CDR2 is YFSETQ in the germline V gene.

For this clonotype: The CDR3 carries no conserved terminal phenylalanine or tryptophan, so it likely arises from a read error. The rearrangement uses TRBV7-9 and TRBJ2-5, with TRBD1 identical over 9 bases. V dropped 5 bases and J dropped 5; count of bases not matched to a gene: 6. CDR1 SEHNR and CDR2 FQNEAQ come from the germline V gene (reference sequence). The CDR3 is 14 residues long. The CDR3 nucleotides are TGTGCCAGCAGCCTCACAGGGGGCGCTGAGACCCAGTACCTC. It yields the protein CASSLTGGAETQYL.